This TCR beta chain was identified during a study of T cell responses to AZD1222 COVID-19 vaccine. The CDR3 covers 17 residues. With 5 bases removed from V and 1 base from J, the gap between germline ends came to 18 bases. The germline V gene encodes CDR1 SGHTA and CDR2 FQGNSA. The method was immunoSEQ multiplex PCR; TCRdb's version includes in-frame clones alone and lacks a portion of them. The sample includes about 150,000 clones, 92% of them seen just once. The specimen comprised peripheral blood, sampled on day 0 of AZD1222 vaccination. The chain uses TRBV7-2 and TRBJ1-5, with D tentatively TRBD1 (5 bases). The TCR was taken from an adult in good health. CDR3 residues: CASSRTGVGGSNQPQHF. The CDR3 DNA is TGTGCCAGCAGCCGGACGGGGGTAGGAGGAAGCAATCAGCCCCAGCATTTT.